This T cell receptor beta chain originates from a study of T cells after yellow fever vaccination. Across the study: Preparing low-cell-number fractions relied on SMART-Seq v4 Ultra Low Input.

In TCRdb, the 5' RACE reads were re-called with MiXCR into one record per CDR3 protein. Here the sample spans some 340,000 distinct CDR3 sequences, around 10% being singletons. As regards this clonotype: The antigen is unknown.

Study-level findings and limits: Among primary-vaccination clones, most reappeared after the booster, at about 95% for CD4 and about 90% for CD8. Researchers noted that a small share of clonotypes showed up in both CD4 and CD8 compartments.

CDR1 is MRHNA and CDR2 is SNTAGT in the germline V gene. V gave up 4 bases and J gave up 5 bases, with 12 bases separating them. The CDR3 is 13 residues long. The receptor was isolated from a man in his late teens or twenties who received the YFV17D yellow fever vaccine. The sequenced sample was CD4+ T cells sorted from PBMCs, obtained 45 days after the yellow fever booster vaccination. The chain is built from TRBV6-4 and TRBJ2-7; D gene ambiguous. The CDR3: CASSVSLRDEQYF. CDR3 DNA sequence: TGTGCCAGCAGTGTAAGCCTCCGGGACGAGCAGTACTTC.